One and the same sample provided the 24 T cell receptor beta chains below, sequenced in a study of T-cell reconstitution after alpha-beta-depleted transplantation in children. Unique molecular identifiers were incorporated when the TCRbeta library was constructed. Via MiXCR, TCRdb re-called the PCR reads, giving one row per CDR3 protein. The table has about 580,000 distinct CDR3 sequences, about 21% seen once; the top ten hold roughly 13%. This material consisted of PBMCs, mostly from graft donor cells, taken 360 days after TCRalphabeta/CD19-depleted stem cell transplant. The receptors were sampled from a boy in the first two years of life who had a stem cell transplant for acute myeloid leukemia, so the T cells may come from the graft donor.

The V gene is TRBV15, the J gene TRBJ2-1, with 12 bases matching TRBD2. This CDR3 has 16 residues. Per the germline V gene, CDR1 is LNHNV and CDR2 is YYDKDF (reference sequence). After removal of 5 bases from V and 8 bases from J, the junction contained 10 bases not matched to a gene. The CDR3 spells CATSSILAGGNHEQFF. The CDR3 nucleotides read TGTGCCACCAGCTCCATACTAGCGGGGGGCAACCATGAGCAGTTCTTC.

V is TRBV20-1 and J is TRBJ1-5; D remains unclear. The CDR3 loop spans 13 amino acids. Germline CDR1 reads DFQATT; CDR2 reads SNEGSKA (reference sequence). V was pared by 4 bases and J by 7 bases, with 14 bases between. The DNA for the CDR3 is TGCAGTGCTAACCGACCTGGGAGCCAGCCCCAGCATTTT. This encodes CSANRPGSQPQHF.

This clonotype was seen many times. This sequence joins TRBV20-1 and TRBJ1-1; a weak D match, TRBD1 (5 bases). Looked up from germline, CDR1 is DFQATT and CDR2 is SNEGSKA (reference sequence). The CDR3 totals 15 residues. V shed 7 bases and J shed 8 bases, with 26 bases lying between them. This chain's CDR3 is CSVLGRQPGNGEAFF. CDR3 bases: TGCAGTGTGCTCGGTCGACAGCCTGGGAACGGGGAAGCTTTCTTT.

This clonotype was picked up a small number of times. This CDR3 reads CASSFVLVETQYF. The CDR3 DNA reads as TGTGCCAGCAGTTTTGTACTAGTCGAGACCCAGTACTTC. This chain links TRBV12-3 or TRBV12-4 with TRBJ2-5; tentative D call: TRBD2 (5 bases). Trimming took 3 bases from V and 5 from J, leaving 10 bases between them. The CDR3 runs 13 residues.

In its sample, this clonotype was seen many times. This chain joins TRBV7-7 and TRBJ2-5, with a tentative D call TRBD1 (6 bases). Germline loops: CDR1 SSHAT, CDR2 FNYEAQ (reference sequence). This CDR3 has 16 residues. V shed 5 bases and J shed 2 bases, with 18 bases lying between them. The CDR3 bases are TGTGCCAGCAGCCCCCGGACAGCAATGCGGCAAGAGACCCAGTACTTC. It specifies CASSPRTAMRQETQYF.

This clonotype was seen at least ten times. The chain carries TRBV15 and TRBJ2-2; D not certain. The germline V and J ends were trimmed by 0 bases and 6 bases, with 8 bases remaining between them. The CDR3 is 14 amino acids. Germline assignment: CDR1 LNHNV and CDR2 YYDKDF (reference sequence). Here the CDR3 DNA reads TGTGCCACCAGCAGAGATAGGCGGTCCGGGGAGCTGTTTTTT. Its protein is CATSRDRRSGELFF.

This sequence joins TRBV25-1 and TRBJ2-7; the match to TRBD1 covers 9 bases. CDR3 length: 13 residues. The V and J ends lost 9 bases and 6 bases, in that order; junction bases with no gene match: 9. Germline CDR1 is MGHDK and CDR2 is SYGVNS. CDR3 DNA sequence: TGTGCCAGTGGGGACAGGGCCTATCGCGAGCAGTACGTC. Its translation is CASGDRAYREQYV.

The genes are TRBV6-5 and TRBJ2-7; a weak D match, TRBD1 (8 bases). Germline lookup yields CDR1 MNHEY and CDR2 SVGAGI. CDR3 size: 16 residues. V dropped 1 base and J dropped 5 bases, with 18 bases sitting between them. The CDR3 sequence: CASSYYSIQGGNEQYF. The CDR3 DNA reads TGTGCCAGCAGTTACTACTCAATACAGGGGGGGAACGAGCAGTACTTC.

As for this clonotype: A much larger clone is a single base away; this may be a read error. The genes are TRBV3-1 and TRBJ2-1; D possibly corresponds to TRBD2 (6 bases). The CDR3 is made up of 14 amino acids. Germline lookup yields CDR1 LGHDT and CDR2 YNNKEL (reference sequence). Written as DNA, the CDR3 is TGTGTCAGCAGCCAAGATCTAGGAGGGTATGAGCAGTTCTTC. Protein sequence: CVSSQDLGGYEQFF.

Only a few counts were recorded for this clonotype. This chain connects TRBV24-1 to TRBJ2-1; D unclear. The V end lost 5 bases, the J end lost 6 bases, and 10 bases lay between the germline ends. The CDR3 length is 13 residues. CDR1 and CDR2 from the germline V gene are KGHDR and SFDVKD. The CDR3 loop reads CATSGTMPNEQFF. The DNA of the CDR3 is TGTGCCACCAGTGGGACGATGCCCAATGAGCAGTTCTTC.

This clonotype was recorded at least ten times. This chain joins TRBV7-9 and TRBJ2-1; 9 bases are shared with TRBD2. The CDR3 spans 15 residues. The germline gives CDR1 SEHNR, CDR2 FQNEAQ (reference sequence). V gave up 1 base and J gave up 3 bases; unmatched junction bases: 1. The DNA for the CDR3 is TGTGCCAGCAGCTTAGTAGCGGGGGACTACAATGAGCAGTTCTTC. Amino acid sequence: CASSLVAGDYNEQFF.

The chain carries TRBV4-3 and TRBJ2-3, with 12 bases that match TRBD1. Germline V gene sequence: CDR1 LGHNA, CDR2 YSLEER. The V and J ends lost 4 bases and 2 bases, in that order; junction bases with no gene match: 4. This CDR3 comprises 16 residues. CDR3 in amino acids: CASSLGTGGYTDTQYF. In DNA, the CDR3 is TGCGCCAGCAGCCTCGGGACAGGGGGCTACACAGATACGCAGTATTTT.

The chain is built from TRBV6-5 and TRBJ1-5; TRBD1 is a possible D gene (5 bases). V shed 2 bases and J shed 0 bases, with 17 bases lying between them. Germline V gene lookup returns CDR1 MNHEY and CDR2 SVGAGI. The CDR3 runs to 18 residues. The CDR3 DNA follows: TGTGCCAGCAGTTACGGCGGGGGAAAGGCCCTTAGCAATCAGCCCCAGCATTTT. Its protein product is CASSYGGGKALSNQPQHF.

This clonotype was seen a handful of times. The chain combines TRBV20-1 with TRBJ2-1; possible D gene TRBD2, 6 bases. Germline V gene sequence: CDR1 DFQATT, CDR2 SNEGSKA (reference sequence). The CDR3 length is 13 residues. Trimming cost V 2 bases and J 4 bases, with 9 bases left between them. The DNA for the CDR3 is TGCAGTGCTAGACCCGGGACTTACAATGAGCAGTTCTTC. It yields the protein CSARPGTYNEQFF.

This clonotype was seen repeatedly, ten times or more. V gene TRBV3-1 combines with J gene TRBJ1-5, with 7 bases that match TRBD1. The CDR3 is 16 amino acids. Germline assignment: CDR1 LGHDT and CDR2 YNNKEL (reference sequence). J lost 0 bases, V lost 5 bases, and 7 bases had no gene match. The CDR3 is CASSYGQVYSNQPQHF. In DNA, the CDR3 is TGTGCCAGCAGCTACGGACAGGTCTATAGCAATCAGCCCCAGCATTTT. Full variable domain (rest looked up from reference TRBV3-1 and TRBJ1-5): DTAVSQTPKYLVTQMGNDKSIKCEQNLGHDTMYWYKQDSKKFLKIMFSYNNKELIINETVPNRFSPKSPDKAHLNLHINSLELGDSAVYFCASSYGQVYSNQPQHFGDGTRLSIL.

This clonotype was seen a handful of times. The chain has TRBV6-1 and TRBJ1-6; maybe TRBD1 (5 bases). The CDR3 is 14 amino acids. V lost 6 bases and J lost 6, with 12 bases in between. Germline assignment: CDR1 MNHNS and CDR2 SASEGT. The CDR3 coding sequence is TGTGCCAGCAGCTCGACAGTTCCTAATTCACCCCTCCACTTT. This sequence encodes CASSSTVPNSPLHF.

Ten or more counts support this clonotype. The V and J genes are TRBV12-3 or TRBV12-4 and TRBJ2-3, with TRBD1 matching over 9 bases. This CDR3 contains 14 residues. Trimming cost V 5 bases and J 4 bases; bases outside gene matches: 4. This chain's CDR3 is CASSRTGASDTQYF. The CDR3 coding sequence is TGTGCCAGCAGTCGGACAGGGGCGTCAGATACGCAGTATTTT.

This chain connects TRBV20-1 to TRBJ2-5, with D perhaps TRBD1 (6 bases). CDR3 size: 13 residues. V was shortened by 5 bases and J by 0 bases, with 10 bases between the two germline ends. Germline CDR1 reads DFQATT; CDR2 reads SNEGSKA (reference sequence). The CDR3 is CSAHGQHQETQYF. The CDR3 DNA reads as TGCAGTGCTCATGGACAGCACCAAGAGACCCAGTACTTC.

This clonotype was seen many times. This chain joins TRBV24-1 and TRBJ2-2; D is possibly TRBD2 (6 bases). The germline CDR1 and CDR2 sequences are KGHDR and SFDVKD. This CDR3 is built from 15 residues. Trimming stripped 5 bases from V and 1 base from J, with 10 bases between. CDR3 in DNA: TGTGCCACCAGTGGATTGCGGGGGAACACCGGGGAGCTGTTTTTT. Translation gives CATSGLRGNTGELFF.

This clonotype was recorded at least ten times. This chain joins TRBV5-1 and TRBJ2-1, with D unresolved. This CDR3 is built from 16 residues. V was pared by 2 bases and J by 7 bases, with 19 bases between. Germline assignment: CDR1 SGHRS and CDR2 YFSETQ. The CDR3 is CASSFLGAPTTNEQFF. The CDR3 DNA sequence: TGCGCCAGCAGCTTTTTAGGAGCCCCCACCACTAATGAGCAGTTCTTC.

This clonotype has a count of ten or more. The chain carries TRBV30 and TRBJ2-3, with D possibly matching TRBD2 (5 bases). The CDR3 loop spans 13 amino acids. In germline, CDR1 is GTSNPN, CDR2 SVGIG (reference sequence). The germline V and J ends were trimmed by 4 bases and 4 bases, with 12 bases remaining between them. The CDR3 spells CAWTDGVPDTQYF. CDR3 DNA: TGTGCCTGGACCGACGGGGTACCAGATACGCAGTATTTT. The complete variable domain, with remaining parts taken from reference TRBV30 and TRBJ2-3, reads SQTIHQWPATLVQPVGSPLSLECTVEGTSNPNLYWYRQAAGRGLQLLFYSVGIGQISSEVPQNLSASRPQDRQFILSSKKLLLSDSGFYLCAWTDGVPDTQYFGPGTRLTVL.

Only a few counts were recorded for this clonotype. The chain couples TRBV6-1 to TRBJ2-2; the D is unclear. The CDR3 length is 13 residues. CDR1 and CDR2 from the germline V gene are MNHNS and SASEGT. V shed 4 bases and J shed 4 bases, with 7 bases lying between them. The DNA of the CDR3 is TGTGCCAGCAGTGTGTTCGGCACCGGGGAGCTGTTTTTT. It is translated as CASSVFGTGELFF.

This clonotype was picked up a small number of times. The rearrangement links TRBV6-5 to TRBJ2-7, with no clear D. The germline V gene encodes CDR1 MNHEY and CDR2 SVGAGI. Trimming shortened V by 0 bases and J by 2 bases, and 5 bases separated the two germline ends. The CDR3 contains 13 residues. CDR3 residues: CASSYSSAYEQYF. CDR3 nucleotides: TGTGCCAGCAGTTACTCGTCCGCCTACGAGCAGTACTTC.

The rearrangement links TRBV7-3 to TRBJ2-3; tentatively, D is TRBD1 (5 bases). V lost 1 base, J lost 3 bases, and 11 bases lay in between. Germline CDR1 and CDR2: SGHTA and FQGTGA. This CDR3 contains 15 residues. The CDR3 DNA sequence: TGTGCCAGCAGCTTAAATACAGGTTCAACAGATACGCAGTATTTT. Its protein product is CASSLNTGSTDTQYF.